One sample yielded the 15 T cell receptor beta chains listed below, sequenced in a study of blood T cell repertoires in COVID-19. Some clones are missing from TCRdb's copy, which holds only in-frame ones; the method was immunoSEQ multiplex PCR. The sample lists roughly 93,000 clones, over 70% occurring once. Sequencing was carried out using peripheral blood. Receptors originate from a human donor in a cohort sampled during active COVID-19.

This chain's CDR3 is CASSLSGTGSQGLFF. In nucleotides, the CDR3 is TGTGCCAGCAGTTTATCGGGGACAGGATCTCAGGGACTGTTTTTT. The V call is TRBV28, the J call TRBJ1-4; 8 bases match TRBD1. J gave up 13 bases and V 1 base, and 11 bases lay outside the gene matches. The length of the CDR3 is 15 residues. Germline assignment: CDR1 MDHEN and CDR2 SYDVKM.

This chain uses TRBV27 with TRBJ2-3; D may be TRBD1 (6 bases). V shed 10 bases and J shed 2 bases, with 19 bases lying between them. CDR3 size: 15 residues. Germline assignment: CDR1 MNHEY and CDR2 SMNVEV (reference sequence). DNA for the CDR3: TGTGCCACCAGAGACAGGCGTCTACTCACAGATACGCAGTATTTT. Translating it yields CATRDRRLLTDTQYF.

The chain links TRBV7-2 to TRBJ2-5, with 9 bases that match TRBD2. This CDR3 comprises 16 residues. Trimming at V came to 3 bases and at J to 6 bases, leaving 11 bases not matched to a gene. Germline loops: CDR1 SGHTA, CDR2 FQGNSA. CDR3 in DNA: TGTGCCAGCAGCTTCGGCTTAGCGGGAGTGGAAAAGACCCAGTACTTC. Amino acids: CASSFGLAGVEKTQYF.

CDR3 sequence (DNA): TGCGCCAGCAGCTGGGGGGGACTAGCGGGAGCCCGTGCTAGCACAGATACGCAGTATTTT. The encoded protein is CASSWGGLAGARASTDTQYF. The chain recombines TRBV5-1 with TRBJ2-3; the match to TRBD2 covers 14 bases. The V segment lost 3 bases and the J segment 0 bases; nucleotides outside the gene matches: 12. Germline loops: CDR1 SGHRS, CDR2 YFSETQ. This CDR3 has 20 amino acids.

The genes are TRBV7-3 and TRBJ2-3; 9 bases map to TRBD2. The CDR3 covers 15 residues. J gave up 2 bases and V 5 bases, and 5 bases lay outside the gene matches. The germline gives CDR1 SGHTA, CDR2 FQGTGA. The CDR3 DNA is TGTGCCAGCAGCATCGGGACTAGCTACACAGATACGCAGTATTTT. Translating gives CASSIGTSYTDTQYF.

The chain combines TRBV25-1 with TRBJ2-1; 7 bases match TRBD2. Trimming at V came to 2 bases and at J to 3 bases, leaving 1 base not matched to a gene. The CDR3 has 14 residues. Looked up from germline, CDR1 is MGHDK and CDR2 is SYGVNS. CDR3 residues: CASSEGGDYNEQFF. The CDR3 DNA is TGTGCCAGCAGTGAAGGGGGGGACTACAATGAGCAGTTCTTC.

This rearrangement joins TRBV28 to TRBJ1-5; 9 positions agree with TRBD1. The CDR3 covers 17 residues. Looked up from germline, CDR1 is MDHEN and CDR2 is SYDVKM. Trimming took 10 bases from V and 1 from J; bases not matched to a gene: 14. The CDR3 nucleotides read TGTGCCACCGGTCTCAGCCTCGGACAGGGGAGCAATCAGCCCCAGCATTTT. This sequence encodes CATGLSLGQGSNQPQHF.

The chain has TRBV6-5 and TRBJ2-5, with D tentatively TRBD1 (5 bases). CDR3 length equals 12 residues. CDR1 and CDR2 (germline): MNHEY, SVGAGI. V was clipped by 8 bases and J by 4 bases, with 11 bases between them. The CDR3 region is CASFWQGETQYF. Written as DNA, the CDR3 is TGTGCCAGCTTTTGGCAGGGAGAGACCCAGTACTTC.

The rearrangement uses TRBV10-3 and TRBJ2-1; 9 bases fit TRBD2. Germline lookup yields CDR1 ENHRY and CDR2 SYGVKD. This CDR3 region has 15 residues. Unmatched junction bases numbered 5, after V lost 4 bases and J lost 4 bases. The CDR3 bases are TGTGCCATCAGTGCCGGGACTAGCAGTTACAATGAGCAGTTCTTC. Its translation is CAISAGTSSYNEQFF.

The chain uses TRBV7-3 and TRBJ2-5, with TRBD1 matching over 7 bases. This CDR3 has 13 residues. CDR1 and CDR2 from the germline V gene are SGHTA and FQGTGA. V was pared by 2 bases and J by 4 bases, with 1 base of the junction left unmatched. The CDR3 coding sequence is TGTGCCAGCAGCTTACGACAGGGAGAGACCCAGTACTTC. It codes for CASSLRQGETQYF.

This chain uses TRBV28 with TRBJ2-7, with D possibly TRBD2 on 7 matching bases. V shed 8 bases and J shed 5 bases, with 25 bases lying between them. Germline lookup yields CDR1 MDHEN and CDR2 SYDVKM. This CDR3 region has 16 residues. DNA for the CDR3: TGTGCCAGCGACGTTGGGGGGGCGGGAGAAGGGAACGAGCAGTACTTC. Translation gives CASDVGGAGEGNEQYF.

This clone showed up just a few times. The chain is built from TRBV5-6 and TRBJ1-2; D unresolved. The length of the CDR3 is 12 residues. The V end lost 0 bases, the J end lost 3 bases, and 3 bases lay between the germline ends. Germline V CDR1 and CDR2: SGHDT, YYEEEE. The CDR3 spells CASSLGDYGYTF. DNA of the CDR3: TGTGCCAGCAGCTTGGGAGACTATGGCTACACCTTC.

The chain employs TRBV6-1 and TRBJ2-3, with 12 bases fitting TRBD2. Trimming at V came to 1 base and at J to 6 bases, leaving 2 bases not matched to a gene. Germline V gives CDR1 MNHNS, CDR2 SASEGT. CDR3 length: 15 amino acids. CDR3 region: CASSEGTSGRDTQYF. The CDR3 DNA sequence: TGTGCCAGCAGTGAAGGAACTAGCGGGAGGGATACGCAGTATTTT.

This chain uses TRBV27 with TRBJ1-4; D gene uncertain. This CDR3 contains 13 residues. Trimming took off 4 bases at V and 8 bases at J, with 11 bases between the two ends. Per the germline V gene, CDR1 is MNHEY and CDR2 is SMNVEV (reference sequence). CDR3: CASSSPGREKLFF. For the CDR3, the DNA is TGTGCCAGCAGTTCCCCCGGGAGAGAAAAACTGTTTTTT.

The chain employs TRBV7-3 and TRBJ2-5; 14 bases align to TRBD2. The CDR3 consists of 18 residues. J was trimmed by 5 bases and V by 1 base; bases with no gene match: 9. Per the germline V gene, CDR1 is SGHTA and CDR2 is FQGTGA. Here the CDR3 DNA reads TGTGCCAGCAGCTTAAGAGGGACTAGCGGGAGAGGGCAGGAGACCCAGTACTTC. This gives the protein CASSLRGTSGRGQETQYF.